A selection of T cell receptor beta chains follows, all from one sample in a study of cytomegalovirus exposure and HLA in healthy donors. Some clones are missing from TCRdb's copy, which holds only in-frame ones; the method was immunoSEQ multiplex PCR. The sample lists around 100,000 clones, roughly four fifths occurring once. Sequenced material: PBMCs. These receptors were collected from a man aged 25 to 40 in good health and CMV-seropositive. The CDR3 runs from the conserved cysteine through the conserved F or W. D genes are given only for firm matches. Clone size, where shown, is once, few, many, or a class for clones that have expanded.

TRBV6-1	.	few	TRBJ2-2	CASSEAYRATGELFF	TGTGCCAGCAGTGAGGCCTACAGGGCCACCGGGGAGCTGTTTTTT
TRBV7-9	TRBD2	.	TRBJ2-1	CASSLGLADHNEQFF	TGTGCCAGCAGCTTAGGACTAGCGGACCACAATGAGCAGTTCTTC
TRBV7-9	TRBD2	.	TRBJ2-1	CASSAGVQFF	TGTGCCAGCAGCGCGGGAGTTCAGTTCTTC
TRBV11-2	TRBD2	once	TRBJ2-3	CASGGSGSTPYF	TGTGCCAGCGGCGGTAGCGGGAGCACCCCGTATTTT
TRBV27	.	few	TRBJ1-2	CASSEYDRPLYGYTF	TGTGCCAGCAGTGAATACGACAGGCCCCTCTATGGCTACACCTTC
TRBV6-1	TRBD1	.	TRBJ1-4	CASSERGRGEKLFF	TGTGCCAGCAGTGAAAGGGGGCGGGGAGAAAAACTGTTTTTT
TRBV15	TRBD2	.	TRBJ2-3	CATSTGLADSTDTQYF	TGTGCCACCAGCACCGGACTAGCGGACAGCACAGATACGCAGTATTTT
TRBV27	.	.	TRBJ2-5	CASSLQETQYF	TGTGCCAGCAGTCTCCAAGAGACCCAGTACTTC
TRBV7-8	.	.	TRBJ2-7	CASSSRDSLIRDFFGEQYF	TGTGCCAGCAGCTCAAGGGACTCGTTAATCAGAGATTTTTTTGGGGAGCAGTACTTC
TRBV5-4	TRBD1	.	TRBJ1-2	CASSSQGAYGYTF	TGTGCCAGCAGCTCACAGGGGGCGTATGGCTACACCTTC
TRBV18	.	.	TRBJ1-1	CASSPPSRSGTEAFF	TGTGCCAGCTCACCACCTTCCCGGTCGGGAACTGAAGCTTTCTTT
TRBV1	.	.	TRBJ2-2	CTSSQDPTPVTGELFF	TGCACCAGCAGCCAAGATCCCACCCCAGTCACCGGGGAGCTGTTTTTT
TRBV6-5	.	.	TRBJ1-2	CASSLKTGYTF	TGTGCCAGCAGCCTTAAGACAGGCTACACCTTC
TRBV28	TRBD1	.	TRBJ2-7	CASRGQQGRDYEQYF	TGTGCCAGCAGAGGTCAACAGGGGAGAGACTACGAGCAGTACTTC
TRBV13	TRBD1	.	TRBJ2-5	CASSWDRGRKTQYF	TGTGCCAGCAGCTGGGACAGGGGGCGGAAGACCCAGTACTTC
TRBV5-4	.	.	TRBJ1-2	CASSSREAASGYTF	TGTGCCAGCAGCTCGCGGGAGGCAGCCTCAGGCTACACCTTC
TRBV5-5	TRBD1	.	TRBJ2-7	CASSWTGGYEQYF	TGTGCCAGCAGCTGGACAGGGGGCTACGAGCAGTACTTC
TRBV19	.	.	TRBJ2-1	CASRVGGEQFF	TGTGCCAGTAGGGTAGGCGGGGAGCAGTTCTTC
TRBV11-2	.	.	TRBJ2-5	CASSSPRSGTQYF	TGTGCCAGCAGCTCTCCTCGTTCAGGGACCCAGTACTTC
TRBV6-5	.	few	TRBJ2-4	CASSYGGFTKNIQYF	TGTGCCAGCAGTTACGGCGGCTTTACCAAAAACATTCAGTACTTC
TRBV2	TRBD1	.	TRBJ1-4	CASSSGTGGNEKLFF	TGTGCCAGCAGTTCCGGGACAGGGGGTAATGAAAAACTGTTTTTT
TRBV10-3	TRBD1	.	TRBJ1-6	CATKDRAGNSPLHF	TGTGCCACCAAGGACAGGGCCGGGAATTCACCCCTCCACTTT
TRBV13	TRBD2	.	TRBJ2-2	CASSSGGLAGPTGELFF	TGTGCCAGCAGCTCGGGCGGACTAGCGGGCCCCACCGGGGAGCTGTTTTTT
TRBV5-1	.	.	TRBJ2-3	CASSLYADTQYF	TGCGCCAGCAGCTTGTATGCAGATACGCAGTATTTT
TRBV29-1	.	.	TRBJ1-1	CSVGSRVRDTEASF	TGCAGCGTTGGTTCGAGGGTTAGAGACACTGAAGCTTCCTTT
TRBV5-1	.	few	TRBJ2-5	CASSLLEGVETQYF	TGCGCCAGCAGCTTGTTGGAGGGAGTGGAGACCCAGTACTTC
TRBV13	.	.	TRBJ1-4	CASSLRGGEKLFF	TGTGCCAGCAGCTTAAGGGGAGGAGAAAAACTGTTTTTT
TRBV4-2	TRBD2	.	TRBJ2-2	CASSRTSGGPATGELFF	TGTGCCAGCAGCCGAACTAGCGGGGGCCCGGCGACCGGGGAGCTGTTTTTT